The rows below give T cell receptor beta chains drawn from one sample of a study of PD-L1 blockade in urothelial cancer. Assay: immunoSEQ multiplex PCR; the TCRdb copy retains only in-frame clones and omits some. This sample has over 75,000 clones, with roughly 90% found just once. This specimen was PBMCs, taken around atezolizumab (anti-PD-L1) treatment. These receptors came from a woman of 80 years or more with urothelial cancer. Each CDR3 is given with its conserved first and last residue. The D gene is left open where the match is weak. Size is omitted from some rows. Given values are once, few, many or a class for expanded clones.

j_call | clone_size | v_call | d_call | cdr3_nt | cdr3_aa
TRBJ1-1 | . | TRBV13 | . | TGTGCCAGCAGCTTAAGGGCAGGGATCGGCGGCGCTTTCTTT | CASSLRAGIGGAFF
TRBJ2-3 | . | TRBV5-1 | . | TGCGCCAGCAGCTTGAACTCGAACACAGATACGCAGTATTTT | CASSLNSNTDTQYF
TRBJ2-3 | once | TRBV5-1 | . | TGCGCCAGCAGGGCTTCCGGAGACCGCACAGATACGCAGTATTTT | CASRASGDRTDTQYF
TRBJ1-2 | once | TRBV19 | . | TGTGCCACCTCGGCAGAACAGGATCTAGGCTACACCTTC | CATSAEQDLGYTF
TRBJ2-7 | . | TRBV5-4 | TRBD1 | TGTGCCAGCAGCTTGGTGGGACAGACATACTACGAGCAGTACTTC | CASSLVGQTYYEQYF
TRBJ1-3 | . | TRBV10-3 | . | TGTGCCATCAGTGCCGGGTCGGGGAGCGCAGGAAACACCATATATTTT | CAISAGSGSAGNTIYF
TRBJ1-4 | . | TRBV28 | . | TGTGCCAGCACCCTCCCCGGGTTAGGCTATCGGGAAAAACTGTTTTTT | CASTLPGLGYREKLFF
TRBJ2-7 | . | TRBV19 | . | TGTGCCAGTAGTATGCCAGGGCGCTCCTACGAGCAGTACTTC | CASSMPGRSYEQYF
TRBJ1-2 | . | TRBV5-6 | . | TGTGCCAGCTTCCCGCGGGGAAGGAGTCTCTATGGCTACACCTTC | CASFPRGRSLYGYTF
TRBJ1-1 | . | TRBV14 | . | TGTGCCAGCAGCCCGGGGGTGAACACTGAAGCTTTCTTT | CASSPGVNTEAFF
TRBJ2-7 | . | TRBV4-1 | . | TGCGCCAGCAGCCAAGATCCCTCGGACAGAAGCTCCTACGAGCAGTACTTC | CASSQDPSDRSSYEQYF
TRBJ1-1 | few | TRBV5-1 | . | TGCGCCAGCAGCGATTTCAGGCCGAACACTGAAGCTTTCTTT | CASSDFRPNTEAFF
TRBJ1-3 | . | TRBV7-2 | . | TGTGCCAGCAGCTTAGTGGCCACCCCTGGAAACACCATATATTTT | CASSLVATPGNTIYF
TRBJ2-3 | . | TRBV6-1 | TRBD2 | TGTGCCAGCAGTGCCTGGGCCAATCTAGCGGGAGTCCCCGATACGCAGTATTTT | CASSAWANLAGVPDTQYF
TRBJ1-3 | . | TRBV19 | . | TGTGCCAGTAGTATGCAGTCCTCTGGAAACACCATATATTTT | CASSMQSSGNTIYF
TRBJ2-7 | . | TRBV18 | TRBD1 | TGTGCCAGCTCACCCGGGACAGGGGGCGCCGAGCAGTACTTC | CASSPGTGGAEQYF
TRBJ2-1 | . | TRBV5-1 | . | TGCGCCAGCAGTCTGGTGGTAAATCGGGTTGGCAATGAGCAGTTCTTC | CASSLVVNRVGNEQFF
TRBJ1-2 | . | TRBV10-3 | TRBD1 | TGTGCCATCAAGTGGGAGTTGCGGGACAGGGCCAACTTC | CAIKWELRDRANF
TRBJ1-1 | . | TRBV28 | TRBD1 | TGTGCCAGCTTTATAAGTAGGGGGCGATCGGCTTTCTTT | CASFISRGRSAFF
TRBJ2-3 | . | TRBV10-3 | TRBD2 | TGTGCCATCAGTGAGTATGGCGGGAGGGCCTTAGATACGCAGTATTTT | CAISEYGGRALDTQYF
TRBJ1-2 | . | TRBV19 | . | TGTGCCAGTAGGGAAACAGGACCATCTAACTATGGCTACACCTTC | CASRETGPSNYGYTF
TRBJ2-7 | . | TRBV28 | . | TGTGCCAGCAGAGAAGGGACCTCGCGGGGCTACGAGCAGTACTTC | CASREGTSRGYEQYF
TRBJ2-7 | . | TRBV25-1 | TRBD2 | TGTGCCAGCAGAGGACTAGCGGGAGCTGAACAGTACTTC | CASRGLAGAEQYF
TRBJ1-5 | . | TRBV4-1 | . | TGCGCCAGCAGCCAAGGCGGGTGGGTCCAGCATTTT | CASSQGGWVQHF
TRBJ1-1 | . | TRBV5-5 | . | TGTGCCAGCAGCTTGGGGGAGGGGCGTAGGACTGAAGCTTTCTTT | CASSLGEGRRTEAFF
TRBJ2-7 | . | TRBV7-9 | TRBD1 | TGTGCCAGCAGCTTAGTAGGACAGGGAGCCTACGCCGAGCAGTACTTC | CASSLVGQGAYAEQYF
TRBJ2-3 | . | TRBV5-1 | . | TGCGCCAGCAGCTTGGGACGCCTAGCCGAAGATACGCAGTATTTT | CASSLGRLAEDTQYF
TRBJ2-1 | . | TRBV2 | TRBD2 | TGTGCCAGCACCGCGGGACTAGCCTCCCTCCATGAGCAGTTCTTC | CASTAGLASLHEQFF
TRBJ1-2 | . | TRBV28 | TRBD1 | TGTGCCACCTCGAAAGGACAGGGCCTTGGCTACACCTTC | CATSKGQGLGYTF
TRBJ2-7 | once | TRBV25-1 | TRBD1 | TGTGCCAGCAAAGGACAGGTGGAACACGAGCAGTACTTC | CASKGQVEHEQYF
TRBJ1-2 | . | TRBV19 | TRBD1 | TGTGCCAGTAGTATGGGACAGCACTATGGCTACACCTTC | CASSMGQHYGYTF
TRBJ2-7 | . | TRBV2 | TRBD2 | TGTGCCAGCTTTGGACTAGCGGGAGTCGAGCAGTACTTC | CASFGLAGVEQYF
TRBJ1-4 | . | TRBV2 | . | TGTGCCAGCAGTGTTGGGCAGGGTAACGAAAAACTGTTTTTT | CASSVGQGNEKLFF
TRBJ2-1 | . | TRBV10-3 | . | TGTGCCACGACCAGGGGCGGCTCCTACAATGAGCAGTTCTTC | CATTRGGSYNEQFF
TRBJ2-6 | once | TRBV19 | TRBD1 | TGTGCCAGTAGTTCCTGGGGGCCGGGACAGGGGGCGTCTGGGGCCAACGTCCTGACTTTC | CASSSWGPGQGASGANVLTF
TRBJ1-5 | . | TRBV10-2 | TRBD1 | TGCGCCAGCCAGGGACAGGGCGGACAGCCCCAGCATTTT | CASQGQGGQPQHF
TRBJ1-3 | . | TRBV7-6 | TRBD1 | TGTGCCAGCAGCTTAGGGGGTGTGGGGACAGCCGGAAACACCATATATTTT | CASSLGGVGTAGNTIYF
TRBJ2-1 | . | TRBV7-3 | . | TGTGCCAGCAGCTTAGAGCAGAGTAGCGAGCAGTTCTTC | CASSLEQSSEQFF
TRBJ1-2 | once | TRBV2 | TRBD1 | TGTGCCAGCAGCCGAAGAGGACAGGGGGCTCGCCCGTTTACTAACTATGGCTACACCTTC | CASSRRGQGARPFTNYGYTF
TRBJ1-1 | . | TRBV5-1 | TRBD1 | TGCGCCAGCAGCTTGGAGGGGGCGTTTACTGAAGCTTTCTTT | CASSLEGAFTEAFF
TRBJ1-1 | . | TRBV19 | . | TGTGCCAGCAAGAAGGACAGCACAAACACTGAAGCTTTCTTT | CASKKDSTNTEAFF
TRBJ1-2 | . | TRBV6-5 | . | TGTGCCAGCAGTTACGAGGGAAACTATGGCTACACCTTC | CASSYEGNYGYTF
TRBJ2-1 | . | TRBV14 | . | TGTGCCAGCAGCCAGATCGGAGAAAGGTACAATGAGCAGTTCTTC | CASSQIGERYNEQFF
TRBJ2-7 | . | TRBV19 | TRBD2 | TGTGCCAGTAGTATGACTAGCGGAAGCTCCTACGAGCAGTACTTC | CASSMTSGSSYEQYF
TRBJ2-7 | . | TRBV15 | TRBD2 | TGTGCCACCAGCATGCCTAGCGGGAGACTTGACGAGCAGTACTTC | CATSMPSGRLDEQYF